The next 10 T cell receptor beta chains were all read from a single sample in a study of T cells in Graves' hyperthyroidism and ophthalmopathy. RNA transcripts gave rise to amplified TCR beta CDR3 regions. In the first-round RT-PCR of the TCR CDR3, the HTBI primer set was used. From the multiplex PCR reads, TCRdb called clonotypes with MiXCR, one entry per CDR3 protein. The data show under 650,000 distinct CDR3 sequences, roughly 15% seen once. The specimen sequenced was blood. The origin of the receptors is a woman in her twenties or thirties with Graves' hyperthyroidism.

Only a few counts were recorded for this clonotype. The gene calls are TRBV10-2 and TRBJ1-5; a weak D match, TRBD1 (5 bases). The germline gives CDR1 WSHSY, CDR2 SAAADI. With 0 bases removed from V and 4 bases from J, the gap between germline ends came to 10 bases. The CDR3 covers 15 residues. CDR3 nucleotide sequence: TGCGCCAGCAGTGAGTCGATGGGGGGGAATCAGCCCCAGCATTTT. Its protein is CASSESMGGNQPQHF.

V and J are TRBV19 and TRBJ1-2, with a possible D match to TRBD1 (5 bases). Germline loops: CDR1 LNHDA, CDR2 SQIVND (reference sequence). Trimming removed 3 bases at V and 6 bases at J, with 8 bases between. The CDR3 sequence is 12 residues long. CDR3 coding DNA: TGTGCCAGTAGTATGGGACTTAATGGCTACACCTTC. This codes for CASSMGLNGYTF.

This clonotype was detected many times. V and J are TRBV2 and TRBJ2-7, with 8 positions matching TRBD1. The CDR3 is 13 amino acids. Trimming cost V 11 bases and J 6 bases; bases outside gene matches: 12. Germline values: CDR1 SNHLY, CDR2 FYNNEI. The CDR3: CASHRGVSGEQYF. In DNA form, the CDR3 reads TGTGCCTCCCACAGGGGGGTTAGCGGCGAGCAGTACTTC.

This clonotype appeared many times. The chain employs TRBV29-1 and TRBJ1-1; D possibly corresponds to TRBD1 (5 bases). V was trimmed by 4 bases and J by 6 bases, leaving 18 bases between them. The germline V gene has CDR1 SQVTM and CDR2 ANQGSEA. CDR3 size: 14 residues. Here the CDR3 reads CSVVIPRVPAEAFF. The CDR3 coding sequence is TGCAGCGTTGTAATCCCCAGGGTTCCGGCTGAAGCTTTCTTT. Full variable domain (missing parts from reference TRBV29-1 and TRBJ1-1): SAVISQKPSRDICQRGTSLTIQCQVDSQVTMMFWYRQQPGQSLTLIATANQGSEATYESGFVIDKFPISRPNLTFSTLTVSNMSPEDSSIYLCSVVIPRVPAEAFFGQGTRLTVV.

The CDR3 coding sequence is TGTGCCAGCAGCTTCCAGGGGCAAAACCAGCCCCAGCATTTT. Translating gives CASSFQGQNQPQHF. V and J are TRBV7-4 and TRBJ1-5; a weak D match, TRBD1 (6 bases). Germline V lookup: CDR1 SGHVT, CDR2 SQSDAQ. The CDR3 is made up of 14 amino acids. Trimming pared 3 bases from V and 7 bases from J, leaving 13 bases between.

The rearrangement links TRBV30 to TRBJ2-2, with TRBD2 matching 7 bases. V was pared by 2 bases and J by 7 bases, with 10 bases of the junction left unmatched. The length of the CDR3 is 15 residues. Germline-derived CDR1 and CDR2 are GTSNPN and SVGIG (reference sequence). CDR3 amino acids: CAWSLGGRIIGELFF. For the CDR3, the DNA is TGTGCCTGGAGTTTGGGCGGGAGAATCATCGGGGAGCTGTTTTTT.

The rearrangement links TRBV9 to TRBJ2-3, with D maybe TRBD1 (5 bases). V was shortened by 4 bases and J by 5 bases, with 14 bases between the two germline ends. The CDR3 runs 14 residues. The germline V gene encodes CDR1 SGDLS and CDR2 YYNGEE. CDR3 DNA sequence: TGTGCCAGCAGCCCCCCCAGGGCGAGAGATACGCAGTATTTT. Its protein product is CASSPPRARDTQYF. Supplemented by reference TRBV9 and TRBJ2-3, the full variable domain reads DSGVTQTPKHLITATGQRVTLRCSPRSGDLSVYWYQQSLDQGLQFLIQYYNGEERAKGNILERFSAQQFPDLHSELNLSSLELGDSALYFCASSPPRARDTQYFGPGTRLTVL.

This clonotype turned up a few times. V gene TRBV9 combines with J gene TRBJ2-7; 11 bases are shared with TRBD2. This CDR3 region has 16 residues. V gave up 4 bases and J gave up 0 bases; unmatched junction bases: 6. CDR1 is SGDLS and CDR2 is YYNGEE in the germline V gene. CDR3 in amino acids: CASSPRLAGSSYEQYF. The CDR3, as DNA: TGTGCCAGCAGCCCCCGACTAGCGGGAAGCTCCTACGAGCAGTACTTC.

This clonotype was observed a handful of times. The chain is built from TRBV7-9 and TRBJ2-7, with D uncertain. The CDR3 consists of 11 residues. V lost 5 bases and J 6 bases, leaving 8 bases between the germline ends. Germline CDR1 and CDR2: SEHNR and FQNEAQ (reference sequence). Here the CDR3 DNA reads TGTGCCAGCAGCCCACAAAGCGAGCAGTACTTC. This translates into CASSPQSEQYF.

The chain is built from TRBV24-1 and TRBJ1-2, with D tentatively TRBD1 (6 bases). CDR3 size: 13 residues. The ends were cut back, 8 bases at V and 4 bases at J, with 13 bases in the middle. Germline values: CDR1 KGHDR, CDR2 SFDVKD. CDR3 amino acids: CATTRGFGYGYTF. CDR3 nucleotide sequence: TGTGCCACCACCAGGGGTTTTGGCTATGGCTACACCTTC.